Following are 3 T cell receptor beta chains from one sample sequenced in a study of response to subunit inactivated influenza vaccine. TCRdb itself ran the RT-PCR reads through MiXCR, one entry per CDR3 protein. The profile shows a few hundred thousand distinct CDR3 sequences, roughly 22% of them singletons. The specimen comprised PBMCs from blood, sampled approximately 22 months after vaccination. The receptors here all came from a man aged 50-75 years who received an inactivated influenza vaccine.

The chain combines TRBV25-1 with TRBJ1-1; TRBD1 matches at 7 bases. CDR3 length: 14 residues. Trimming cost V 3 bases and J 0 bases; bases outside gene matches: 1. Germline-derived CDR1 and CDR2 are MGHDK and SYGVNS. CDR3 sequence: CASSETGMNTEAFF. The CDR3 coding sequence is TGTGCCAGCAGTGAGACAGGGATGAACACTGAAGCTTTCTTT.

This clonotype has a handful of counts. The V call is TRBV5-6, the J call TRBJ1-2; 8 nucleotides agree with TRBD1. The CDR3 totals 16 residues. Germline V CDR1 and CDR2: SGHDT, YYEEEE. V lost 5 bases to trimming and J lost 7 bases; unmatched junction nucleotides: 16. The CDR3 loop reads CASRGQGLSQEGGYTF. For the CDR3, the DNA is TGTGCCAGCAGAGGACAGGGCCTATCCCAGGAGGGTGGCTACACCTTC.

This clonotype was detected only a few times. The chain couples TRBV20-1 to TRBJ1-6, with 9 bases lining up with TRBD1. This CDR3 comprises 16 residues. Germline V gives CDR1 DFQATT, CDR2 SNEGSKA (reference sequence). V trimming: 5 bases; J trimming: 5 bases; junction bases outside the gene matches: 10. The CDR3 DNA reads TGCAGTGCTGTCAACAGGGGGCGAAAGGATAATTCACCCCTCCACTTT. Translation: CSAVNRGRKDNSPLHF.